The 17 T cell receptor beta chains below all came from one sample that was sequenced in a study of T cell repertoires in cytomegalovirus infection. TCRdb independently ran MiXCR on the reads; one entry per CDR3 protein. The data contain some 100,000 distinct CDR3 sequences, around 31% of them singletons. No antigen is known for these receptors. This material consisted of CD8+ T cells from cultured PBMCs, taken from culture after CMV antigen stimulation. The receptors derive from a human donor in good health (CMV status not recorded). Some clones in this sample may be carry-over from other donors' samples.

This clonotype was picked up a small number of times. The gene calls are TRBV2 and TRBJ1-1; D might be TRBD1 (6 bases). CDR1 and CDR2 (germline): SNHLY, FYNNEI. Deletions cut 7 bases from V and 5 bases from J, with 14 bases between. The CDR3 extends over 13 amino acids. The CDR3 nucleotides read TGTGCCAGCAAAGTCAGGGGTTATACTGAAGCTTTCTTT. Protein sequence: CASKVRGYTEAFF.

This clonotype was detected only once. This CDR3 reads CSAPQPSSYNEQFF. As DNA, the CDR3 is TGCAGTGCCCCGCAACCGAGCTCCTACAATGAGCAGTTCTTC. The genes are TRBV20-1 and TRBJ2-1; D not resolved. In germline, CDR1 is DFQATT, CDR2 SNEGSKA (reference sequence). CDR3 length equals 14 residues. V dropped 6 bases and J dropped 0 bases, with 12 bases sitting between them.

This clonotype was seen more than once but under ten times. The J gene is TRBJ2-1, the V gene TRBV19, with 7 positions matching TRBD1. Trimming at V came to 5 bases and at J to 2 bases, leaving 9 bases not matched to a gene. Germline CDR1 LNHDA, CDR2 SQIVND (reference sequence). This CDR3 contains 16 residues. CDR3 protein: CASSGTTGVAYNEQFF. The CDR3 nucleotides read TGTGCCAGTAGTGGAACCACAGGGGTAGCCTACAATGAGCAGTTCTTC.

Worth noting for this clonotype: A read error may account for a junction end that differs from germline. This chain joins TRBV7-3 and TRBJ1-1; D unresolved. This CDR3 spans 12 amino acids. CDR1 SGHTA and CDR2 FQGTGA come from the germline V gene. The CDR3, as DNA: TGTGCCAGCAGCTTTATGATGAACACTGAAGCTTTT. Its protein is CASSFMMNTEAF.

This clonotype was seen a few times. This sequence joins TRBV12-3 or TRBV12-4 and TRBJ2-1, with 10 bases identical to TRBD2. V was clipped by 3 bases and J by 3 bases; unmatched bases: 5. CDR3 size: 16 residues. The CDR3 spells CASSLGLAGDYNEQFF. CDR3 DNA sequence: TGTGCCAGCAGTTTGGGGCTAGCGGGGGACTACAATGAGCAGTTCTTC.

This CDR3 is CASSETGLGNNQPQHF. CDR3 sequence (DNA): TGTGCCAGCTCGGAGACAGGTTTGGGTAACAATCAGCCCCAGCATTTT. This chain joins TRBV18 and TRBJ1-5; a weak D match, TRBD1 (6 bases). The CDR3 has 16 amino acids. Germline assignment: CDR1 KGHSH and CDR2 LQKENI. V lost 6 bases and J lost 3, with 18 bases in between. The full variable domain, its missing parts supplied by reference TRBV18 and TRBJ1-5, is NAGVMQNPRHLVRRRGQEARLRCSPMKGHSHVYWYRQLPEEGLKFMVYLQKENIIDESGMPKERFSAEFPKEGPSILRIQQVVRGDSAAYFCASSETGLGNNQPQHFGDGTRLSIL.

This clonotype was seen a handful of times. CDR3 sequence reads: CASSLEGERNTF. The CDR3 DNA sequence: TGTGCCAGCAGCTTAGAGGGGGAACGGAACACCTTC. The chain uses TRBV7-8 and TRBJ1-2; perhaps TRBD1 as D (6 bases). V gave up 1 base and J gave up 12 bases, with 12 bases separating them. CDR1 is SGHVS, CDR2 FQNEAQ, per germline. This CDR3 has 12 amino acids. The whole variable domain, remainder taken from reference TRBV7-8 and TRBJ1-2, is GAGVSQSPRYKVAKRGQDVALRCDPISGHVSLFWYQQALGQGPEFLTYFQNEAQLDKSGLPSDRFFAERPEGSVSTLKIQRTQQEDSAVYLCASSLEGERNTFGSGTRLTVV.

This clonotype was counted only a few times. V is TRBV15 and J is TRBJ1-1; D gene ambiguous. Per germline, CDR1 LNHNV and CDR2 YYDKDF (reference sequence). Trimming pared 3 bases from V and 11 bases from J, leaving 13 bases between. The CDR3 is 12 amino acids. CDR3 sequence reads: CATSSYTLGAFF. The CDR3 nucleotides read TGTGCCACCAGCAGTTACACCTTAGGGGCTTTCTTT.

V is TRBV12-3 or TRBV12-4 and J is TRBJ2-7; 9 nucleotides match TRBD1. V lost 6 bases, J lost 3 bases, and 6 bases stayed unmatched. CDR3 size: 14 residues. CDR3 loop: CASSETGQGYEQYF. CDR3 DNA: TGTGCCAGCAGCGAAACGGGACAGGGCTACGAGCAGTACTTC.

This clonotype showed up just a few times. J is TRBJ1-2 and V is TRBV28, with D tentatively TRBD1 (5 bases). V lost 2 bases, J lost 8 bases, and 12 bases lay in between. Germline CDR1 and CDR2: MDHEN and SYDVKM. The CDR3 is 13 residues long. For the CDR3, the DNA is TGTGCCAGCAGTTTACCTGGAGGGGACGGCTACACCTTC. It is translated as CASSLPGGDGYTF.

This clonotype was seen more than once but under ten times. The rearrangement links TRBV2 to TRBJ1-2; 12 bases are a match to TRBD1. The germline gives CDR1 SNHLY, CDR2 FYNNEI. The CDR3 spans 14 residues. Unmatched junction bases numbered 6, after V lost 7 bases and J lost 6 bases. CDR3 region: CASKSGQGADGYTF. As DNA, the CDR3 is TGTGCCAGCAAGTCGGGACAGGGGGCGGATGGCTACACCTTC. Supplemented by reference TRBV2 and TRBJ1-2, the full variable domain reads EPEVTQTPSHQVTQMGQEVILRCVPISNHLYFYWYRQILGQKVEFLVSFYNNEISEKSEIFDDQFSVERPDGSNFTLKIRSTKLEDSAMYFCASKSGQGADGYTFGSGTRLTVV.

The chain recombines TRBV28 with TRBJ1-2; D ambiguous. The V end was cut by 5 bases, the J end by 4 bases, with 14 bases between. Germline V gene lookup returns CDR1 MDHEN and CDR2 SYDVKM. This CDR3 has 14 residues. CDR3 loop: CASSKLSKVYGYTF. The CDR3 DNA reads TGTGCCAGCAGTAAACTATCCAAAGTCTATGGCTACACCTTC.

In this sample, this clonotype turned up a few times. This sequence joins TRBV6-6 and TRBJ2-3; D is ambiguous. Germline loops: CDR1 MNHNY, CDR2 SVGAGI (reference sequence). Deletions cut 2 bases from V and 2 bases from J, with 8 bases between. This CDR3 contains 14 residues. This chain's CDR3 is CASSYVSYTDTQYF. CDR3 nucleotides: TGTGCCAGCAGTTACGTTTCTTACACAGATACGCAGTATTTT.

The chain's CDR3 is CASTGPGGEQYF. CDR3 DNA: TGTGCCAGCACCGGGCCCGGAGGCGAGCAGTACTTC. The chain couples TRBV6-5 to TRBJ2-7; maybe TRBD2 (5 bases). V was shortened by 7 bases and J by 6 bases, with 13 bases between the two germline ends. CDR3 length: 12 residues. Germline assignment: CDR1 MNHEY and CDR2 SVGAGI.

The rearrangement joins TRBV28 to TRBJ2-5; D uncertain. The V end was cut by 2 bases, the J end by 2 bases, with 6 bases between. Germline V gene sequence: CDR1 MDHEN, CDR2 SYDVKM. The CDR3 runs to 13 residues. CDR3 sequence: CASSLAIQETQYF. CDR3 DNA: TGTGCCAGCAGTTTAGCTATTCAAGAGACCCAGTACTTC.

The gene calls are TRBV19 and TRBJ2-7; 7 bases are a match to TRBD1. Germline CDR1 reads LNHDA; CDR2 reads SQIVND (reference sequence). The junction had 5 bases not matched to a gene; V was cut back by 10 bases and J by 2 bases. The CDR3 loop spans 12 amino acids. Here the CDR3 reads CATRDSTYEQYF. The DNA of the CDR3 is TGTGCCACCAGGGACAGCACCTACGAGCAGTACTTC.

This clonotype was observed many times. The genes are TRBV6-5 and TRBJ1-1, with a tentative D call TRBD1 (5 bases). From germline, CDR1 is MNHEY and CDR2 SVGAGI. The CDR3 sequence is 12 residues long. Trimming pared 2 bases from V and 6 bases from J, leaving 7 bases between. CDR3 region: CASSYGGAEAFF. The CDR3 DNA is TGTGCCAGCAGTTACGGAGGGGCTGAAGCTTTCTTT.